This entry features one TCR beta chain sequence. The antigen remains unidentified. These data belong to a study of CD8 T cells in Susac syndrome. Study-level information: At the time their blood was drawn, patients with Susac syndrome were either therapy-naive, on corticosteroids (with some of them also receiving intravenous immunoglobulin), or on intravenous immunoglobulin alone.

TEMRA cells were FACS-enriched, while CD8+ and CD4+ T cells were negatively isolated. The RNA, 0.5 to 1 ug, was put through reverse transcription using random hexamers. TCRdb re-analysed the immunoSEQ multiplex PCR reads in MiXCR, keeping a single row per CDR3 protein. This table has about 83,000 distinct CDR3 sequences, approximately 96% appearing once. Study findings and constraints: Susac syndrome CD8+ repertoires were clonally expanded, most strongly in CD8+ TEMRA cells.

Germline lookup yields CDR1 SGHDT and CDR2 YYEEEE. This CDR3 is built from 14 residues. Trimming pared 1 base from V and 6 bases from J, leaving 13 bases between. Sequenced input: CD8+ T cells from PBMCs. The sequence was obtained from a human donor with Susac syndrome. J is TRBJ1-2 and V is TRBV5-6; D call uncertain. The CDR3, as DNA: TGTGCCAGCAGCTTGTTTAGTTCCTGGGATGGCTACACCTTC. The encoded protein is CASSLFSSWDGYTF.